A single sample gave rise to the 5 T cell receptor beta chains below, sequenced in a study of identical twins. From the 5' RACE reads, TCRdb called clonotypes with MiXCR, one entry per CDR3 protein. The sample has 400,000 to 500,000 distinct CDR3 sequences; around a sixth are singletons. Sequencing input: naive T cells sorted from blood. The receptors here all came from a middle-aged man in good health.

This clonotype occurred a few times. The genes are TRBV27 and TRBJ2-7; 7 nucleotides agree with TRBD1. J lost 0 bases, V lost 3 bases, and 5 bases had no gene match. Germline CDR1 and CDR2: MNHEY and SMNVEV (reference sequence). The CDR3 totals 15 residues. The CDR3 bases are TGTGCCAGCAGTTTCCAAGGGGGCTACTCCTACGAGCAGTACTTC. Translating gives CASSFQGGYSYEQYF.

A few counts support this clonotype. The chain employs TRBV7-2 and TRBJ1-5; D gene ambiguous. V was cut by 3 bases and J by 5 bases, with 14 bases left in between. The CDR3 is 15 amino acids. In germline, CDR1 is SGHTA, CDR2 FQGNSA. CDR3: CASSFGRRRDQPQHF. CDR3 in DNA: TGTGCCAGCAGCTTTGGGCGGCGCCGAGATCAGCCCCAGCATTTT.

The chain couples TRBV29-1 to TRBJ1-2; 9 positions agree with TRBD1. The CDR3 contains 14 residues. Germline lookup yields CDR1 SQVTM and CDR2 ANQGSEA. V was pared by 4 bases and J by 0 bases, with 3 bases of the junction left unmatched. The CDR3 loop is CSVVRQGANYGYTF. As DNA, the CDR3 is TGCAGCGTTGTGCGACAGGGGGCTAACTATGGCTACACCTTC.

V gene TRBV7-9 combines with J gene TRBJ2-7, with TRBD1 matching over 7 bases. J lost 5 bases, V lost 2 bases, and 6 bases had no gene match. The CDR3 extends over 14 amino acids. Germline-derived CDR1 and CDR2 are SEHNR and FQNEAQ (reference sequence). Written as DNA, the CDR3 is TGTGCCAGCAGCTTAAGAGGGGGCGGCAACGAGCAGTACTTC. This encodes CASSLRGGGNEQYF.

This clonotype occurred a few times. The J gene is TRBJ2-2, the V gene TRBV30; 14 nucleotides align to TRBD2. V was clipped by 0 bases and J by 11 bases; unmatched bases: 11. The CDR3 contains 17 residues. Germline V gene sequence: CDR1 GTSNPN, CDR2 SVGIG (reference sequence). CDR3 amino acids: CAWSVLPPGTSGGELFF. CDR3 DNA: TGTGCCTGGAGTGTACTTCCCCCCGGGACTAGCGGGGGCGAGCTGTTTTTT.